This T cell receptor beta chain appears in the sequencing data of a study of cytomegalovirus exposure and HLA in healthy donors. Germline CDR1 reads SGHVS; CDR2 reads FQNEAQ. CDR3 length equals 13 residues. The germline V and J ends were trimmed by 1 base and 2 bases, with 6 bases remaining between them. The primer mix had 60 Vbeta and 13 Jbeta primers. Generated by immunoSEQ multiplex PCR, the TCRdb table keeps only in-frame clones and is missing some. Among 180,000 or so clones listed, 75% to 80% were seen once. Source material: PBMCs. The sequence came from a man aged 50-59 years in good health and CMV-seropositive. The J gene is TRBJ2-7, the V gene TRBV7-8; D gene unclear. The CDR3 bases are TGTGCCAGCAGCTTAGTACAAACCTACGAGCAGTACTTC. Its translation: CASSLVQTYEQYF. The full variable domain, completed using reference TRBV7-8 and TRBJ2-7, is GAGVSQSPRYKVAKRGQDVALRCDPISGHVSLFWYQQALGQGPEFLTYFQNEAQLDKSGLPSDRFFAERPEGSVSTLKIQRTQQEDSAVYLCASSLVQTYEQYFGPGTRLTVT.